The 31 T cell receptor beta chains in this list originate from one sample, sequenced in a study of identical twins. TCRdb processed the 5' RACE reads anew with MiXCR; each CDR3 protein has one entry. The sample yields approximately 630,000 distinct CDR3 sequences, under 8.5% seen once. This same sample was also taken into another study, of yellow fever vaccine responses in identical twins.

What was sequenced was PBMCs. The source of these receptors is a young woman in good health.

This clonotype was seen repeatedly, ten times or more. The chain links TRBV7-6 to TRBJ1-2, with TRBD1 as a possible D gene (5 bases). Trimming shortened V by 5 bases and J by 4 bases, and 11 bases separated the two germline ends. The V gene's germline CDR1 is SGHVS and CDR2 FNYEAQ. The CDR3 is 13 amino acids. For the CDR3, the DNA is TGTGCCAGCAGCCAAAGGGGCGCCTATGGCTACACCTTC. Translation: CASSQRGAYGYTF.

This clonotype was counted a few times. The rearrangement joins TRBV7-9 to TRBJ2-1; TRBD2 matches at 9 bases. Germline values: CDR1 SEHNR, CDR2 FQNEAQ (reference sequence). The CDR3 covers 14 residues. Losses at the gene ends were 5 bases for V and 9 bases for J; bases not matched to a gene: 8. CDR3 protein: CASSISLAGREQFF. For the CDR3, the DNA is TGTGCCAGCAGCATCTCGCTAGCGGGACGTGAGCAGTTCTTC.

The sample holds a few counts of this clonotype. This sequence joins TRBV24-1 and TRBJ2-3; D is ambiguous. V lost 3 bases and J lost 0, with 12 bases in between. Per germline, CDR1 KGHDR and CDR2 SFDVKD. The CDR3 contains 16 residues. DNA for the CDR3: TGTGCCACCAGTGATCCCGACTTCTCTAGCACAGATACGCAGTATTTT. It codes for CATSDPDFSSTDTQYF.

This clonotype turned up a few times. The V and J genes are TRBV24-1 and TRBJ1-5; D gene uncertain. The CDR3 has 15 amino acids. In germline, CDR1 is KGHDR, CDR2 SFDVKD. With 3 bases removed from V and 2 bases from J, the gap between germline ends came to 10 bases. The CDR3 protein is CATSDDGGGNQPQHF. In DNA form, the CDR3 reads TGTGCCACCAGTGATGATGGCGGTGGCAATCAGCCCCAGCATTTT.

This clonotype has only a few counts. It may be a read error: a sequence one base away is much more abundant. The chain couples TRBV24-1 to TRBJ2-7; TRBD1 agrees at 7 bases. The J segment lost 2 bases and the V segment lost 11 bases, leaving 2 bases of the junction unmatched. Germline CDR1 is KGHDR and CDR2 is SFDVKD. CDR3 length: 11 amino acids. In nucleotides, the CDR3 is TGTGCCATCGGGACAGCCTACGAGCAGTACTTC. Translating it yields CAIGTAYEQYF.

In its sample, this clonotype was seen many times. V and J are TRBV2 and TRBJ1-5; a weak D match, TRBD1 (5 bases). Germline loops: CDR1 SNHLY, CDR2 FYNNEI. The CDR3 loop spans 15 amino acids. V gave up 6 bases and J gave up 3 bases, with 15 bases separating them. CDR3 in DNA: TGTGCCAGCAGAGACGGGACGGCTCTCAATCAGCCCCAGCATTTT. Translation gives CASRDGTALNQPQHF.

This clonotype was seen many times. V usage is TRBV12-3 or TRBV12-4 and J usage is TRBJ1-2; D gene uncertain. The CDR3 is 13 residues long. Between the trimmed V and J ends, which lost 2 bases and 8 bases, there was a span of 12 bases. The CDR3 nucleotides are TGTGCCAGCAGTTTATGGGGTGCGGAAGGCTACACCTTC. It codes for CASSLWGAEGYTF.

This chain links TRBV5-6 with TRBJ2-7; TRBD2 agrees at 7 bases. Germline V lookup: CDR1 SGHDT, CDR2 YYEEEE. The CDR3 contains 14 residues. Unmatched junction bases numbered 6, after V lost 3 bases and J lost 3 bases. The DNA of the CDR3 is TGTGCCAGCAGCTCCCGGGACTACGTCTACGAGCAGTACTTC. Translated, it gives CASSSRDYVYEQYF.

The sample holds many counts of this clonotype. The chain has TRBV12-3 or TRBV12-4 and TRBJ2-3; 9 bases are a match to TRBD1. Unmatched junction bases numbered 6, after V lost 6 bases and J lost 2 bases. This CDR3 contains 15 residues. CDR3 sequence reads: CASRGGQGITDTQYF. CDR3 nucleotide sequence: TGTGCCAGCAGAGGGGGACAGGGCATCACAGATACGCAGTATTTT.

The V gene is TRBV5-6, the J gene TRBJ2-3; tentative D call: TRBD2 (7 bases). V dropped 3 bases and J dropped 6 bases, with 17 bases sitting between them. This CDR3 region has 15 residues. Per germline, CDR1 SGHDT and CDR2 YYEEEE. CDR3 in DNA: TGTGCCAGCAGCTGGGAGGGGGGGCAGCTGGATACGCAGTATTTT. It yields the protein CASSWEGGQLDTQYF.

V usage is TRBV29-1 and J usage is TRBJ2-6; perhaps TRBD1 as D (5 bases). The CDR3 totals 16 residues. CDR1 is SQVTM, CDR2 ANQGSEA, per germline. The germline V and J ends were trimmed by 4 bases and 3 bases, with 16 bases remaining between them. CDR3 protein: CSVASQVFFGANVLTF. The CDR3 DNA sequence: TGCAGCGTTGCCTCACAGGTTTTCTTTGGGGCCAACGTCCTGACTTTC.

This clonotype turned up a few times. The rearrangement joins TRBV6-5 to TRBJ2-1; 8 bases map to TRBD2. V lost 7 bases and J lost 6; bases outside the gene matches: 5. Germline CDR1 and CDR2: MNHEY and SVGAGI. CDR3 size: 13 residues. DNA for the CDR3: TGTGCCAGCACGTTCGGGGGGGGCAATGAGCAGTTCTTC. Encoded protein: CASTFGGGNEQFF.

This clonotype was detected many times. The rearrangement joins TRBV4-1 to TRBJ1-5, with 7 bases that match TRBD1. The V segment lost 3 bases and the J segment 2 bases; nucleotides outside the gene matches: 7. This CDR3 is built from 16 residues. Germline V CDR1 and CDR2: MGHRA, YSYEKL. The CDR3 DNA follows: TGCGCCAGCAGCCACCCAAGCGGACAGGGCAATCAGCCCCAGCATTTT. The encoded protein is CASSHPSGQGNQPQHF.

This clonotype has a count of ten or more. The V call is TRBV6-5, the J call TRBJ1-2; D unresolved. CDR1 is MNHEY and CDR2 is SVGAGI in the germline V gene. The CDR3 has 14 residues. The V end lost 0 bases, the J end lost 0 bases, and 5 bases lay between the germline ends. CDR3 region: CASSYSGSNYGYTF. In DNA, the CDR3 is TGTGCCAGCAGTTACTCGGGTTCTAACTATGGCTACACCTTC.

This clonotype was counted ten times or more. The chain recombines TRBV12-3 or TRBV12-4 with TRBJ1-2; D not resolved. The CDR3 has 12 residues. V shed 4 bases and J shed 8 bases, with 11 bases lying between them. CDR3 bases: TGTGCCAGCAGTTCCCCTGCTCGGGGCTACACCTTC. Translation gives CASSSPARGYTF.

This clonotype showed up many times. This sequence joins TRBV12-3 or TRBV12-4 and TRBJ1-5; D possibly corresponds to TRBD1 (5 bases). Trimming shortened V by 0 bases and J by 3 bases, and 9 bases separated the two germline ends. The CDR3 length is 15 residues. Here the CDR3 reads CASSLAGVPNQPQHF. In DNA, the CDR3 is TGTGCCAGCAGTTTAGCAGGGGTCCCCAATCAGCCCCAGCATTTT.

At least ten counts were recorded for this clonotype. The rearrangement links TRBV5-1 to TRBJ2-1; 12 nucleotides align to TRBD2. Trimming cost V 4 bases and J 8 bases; bases outside gene matches: 4. Germline CDR1 and CDR2: SGHRS and YFSETQ. The CDR3 extends over 14 amino acids. CDR3 protein: CASSERLAGDEQFF. Here the CDR3 DNA reads TGCGCCAGCAGCGAGCGACTAGCGGGAGATGAGCAGTTCTTC.

The sample holds a few counts of this clonotype. The CDR3 DNA sequence: TGTGCCAGCAGTGCACAGGGTCCCGGGGAGCTGTTTTTT. Its translation is CASSAQGPGELFF. The chain uses TRBV6-1 and TRBJ2-2, with D perhaps TRBD1 (6 bases). This CDR3 is built from 13 residues. Trimming pared 4 bases from V and 6 bases from J, leaving 9 bases between. Germline V lookup: CDR1 MNHNS, CDR2 SASEGT.

The CDR3 loop is CASSPGGGSSEQYF. CDR3 sequence (DNA): TGCGCCAGCAGCCCCGGAGGGGGGTCGAGTGAGCAGTACTTC. This sequence joins TRBV5-1 and TRBJ2-7; either TRBD1 or TRBD2 may fit D (6 bases each). The length of the CDR3 is 14 residues. Trimming left V 4 bases short and J 7 bases short, with 18 bases between. Germline CDR1 and CDR2: SGHRS and YFSETQ. The full variable domain, with the rest looked up from reference TRBV5-1 and TRBJ2-7, is KAGVTQTPRYLIKTRGQQVTLSCSPISGHRSVSWYQQTPGQGLQFLFEYFSETQRNKGNFPGRFSGRQFSNSRSEMNVSTLELGDSALYLCASSPGGGSSEQYFGPGTRLTVT.

The chain is built from TRBV3-1 and TRBJ2-5; D not certain. The CDR3 consists of 14 residues. Germline lookup yields CDR1 LGHDT and CDR2 YNNKEL (reference sequence). The germline V and J ends were trimmed by 0 bases and 4 bases, with 9 bases remaining between them. CDR3 protein: CASSQDGVLETQYF. The CDR3 DNA is TGTGCCAGCAGCCAAGATGGGGTCCTAGAGACCCAGTACTTC.

This clonotype showed up many times. V usage is TRBV20-1 and J usage is TRBJ2-7; no definite D call. Germline-derived CDR1 and CDR2 are DFQATT and SNEGSKA (reference sequence). The V and J ends lost 0 bases and 1 base respectively, with 10 bases between them. This CDR3 has 14 residues. This chain's CDR3 is CSARDQNRSYEQYF. The CDR3 DNA follows: TGCAGTGCTAGAGATCAGAACAGATCCTACGAGCAGTACTTC.

The gene calls are TRBV12-3 or TRBV12-4 and TRBJ2-5; 7 bases are a match to TRBD2. The J segment lost 6 bases and the V segment lost 5 bases, leaving 9 bases of the junction unmatched. The CDR3 covers 14 residues. The CDR3 bases are TGTGCCAGCAGTGCAGCTGGCGGGGGTAAGACCCAGTACTTC. Its protein is CASSAAGGGKTQYF.

This clonotype was observed a few times. The J gene is TRBJ2-5, the V gene TRBV20-1; tentatively, D is TRBD1 or TRBD2 (5 bases each). Between the trimmed V and J ends, which lost 0 bases and 3 bases, there was a span of 11 bases. Germline loops: CDR1 DFQATT, CDR2 SNEGSKA (reference sequence). The CDR3 consists of 14 residues. CDR3 bases: TGCAGTGCTAGAGAAGGGACGGTGAAAGAGACCCAGTACTTC. This codes for CSAREGTVKETQYF.

Notes on this clonotype: At one boundary the junction diverges from the germline segment, which might be a read error. The chain employs TRBV20-1 and TRBJ2-1, with 10 bases matching TRBD2. This CDR3 has 15 residues. Germline assignment: CDR1 DFQATT and CDR2 SNEGSKA (reference sequence). In DNA, the CDR3 is TGCTGTGCTAGGGCTAGCGGGAGTCCCTACAATGAGCAGTTCTTC. Its protein product is CCARASGSPYNEQFF.

This clonotype was recorded at least ten times. The rearrangement links TRBV20-1 to TRBJ2-7, with D unclear. This CDR3 has 14 amino acids. The V end was cut by 0 bases, the J end by 2 bases, with 11 bases between. Germline CDR1 reads DFQATT; CDR2 reads SNEGSKA (reference sequence). CDR3: CSARDSGRTYEQYF. DNA for the CDR3: TGCAGTGCTAGAGACTCCGGGCGCACCTACGAGCAGTACTTC.

This clonotype came up many times. J is TRBJ2-2 and V is TRBV5-5, with 8 positions matching TRBD1. CDR3 length: 15 residues. Germline V gives CDR1 SGHKS, CDR2 YYEKEE (reference sequence). J gave up 6 bases and V 3 bases, and 7 bases lay outside the gene matches. The CDR3, as DNA: TGTGCCAGCAGCTCCGGACAGGGTTGGTCCGGGGAGCTGTTTTTT. This codes for CASSSGQGWSGELFF.

The genes are TRBV6-4 and TRBJ2-3; D may be TRBD1 or TRBD2 (5 bases each). CDR1 is MRHNA and CDR2 is SNTAGT in the germline V gene. Trimming stripped 2 bases from V and 0 bases from J, with 9 bases between. The CDR3 totals 15 residues. This chain's CDR3 is CASSDEGTSTDTQYF. The CDR3 DNA reads TGTGCCAGCAGTGACGAGGGGACCAGCACAGATACGCAGTATTTT.

This clonotype was counted ten times or more. The chain joins TRBV12-3 or TRBV12-4 to TRBJ2-2; the D gene is possibly TRBD1 (6 bases). V shed 4 bases and J shed 1 base, with 16 bases lying between them. The CDR3 totals 17 residues. CDR3 sequence: CASSSHPTDRNTGELFF. CDR3 nucleotide sequence: TGTGCCAGCAGTTCCCACCCTACGGACAGGAACACCGGGGAGCTGTTTTTT.

This clonotype came up a few times. The chain is built from TRBV15 and TRBJ2-1, with 9 positions matching TRBD1. In germline, CDR1 is LNHNV, CDR2 YYDKDF (reference sequence). The V and J ends lost 5 bases and 3 bases, in that order; junction bases with no gene match: 2. CDR3 length: 14 residues. CDR3 bases: TGTGCCACCAGCCCGGGACAGGGCTACAATGAGCAGTTCTTC. Translation: CATSPGQGYNEQFF.

The genes are TRBV21-1 and TRBJ2-4. TRBV21-1 counts as a pseudogene. This CDR3 spans 14 amino acids. The CDR3, as DNA: TGTGCCAGCAGCAAAGGTCAGCCCAAAAACATTCAGTACTTC. This gives the protein CASSKGQPKNIQYF.

The chain employs TRBV9 and TRBJ2-3; the match to TRBD2 covers 14 bases. This CDR3 contains 17 residues. Germline values: CDR1 SGDLS, CDR2 YYNGEE. V lost 5 bases and J lost 0; bases outside the gene matches: 5. CDR3 bases: TGTGCCAGCAGGACGGGACTAGCGGGAGCTAGCACAGATACGCAGTATTTT. Protein sequence: CASRTGLAGASTDTQYF. Full variable domain (remainder filled in from reference TRBV9 and TRBJ2-3): DSGVTQTPKHLITATGQRVTLRCSPRSGDLSVYWYQQSLDQGLQFLIQYYNGEERAKGNILERFSAQQFPDLHSELNLSSLELGDSALYFCASRTGLAGASTDTQYFGPGTRLTVL.